The 16 T cell receptor beta chains given below trace back to one sample, sequenced in a study of cytomegalovirus exposure and HLA in healthy donors. With 60 Vbeta and 13 Jbeta primers, the PCR was carried out. Using immunoSEQ multiplex PCR, the repertoire was profiled, and TCRdb retains in-frame clones only, with some absent. The table shows about 160,000 clones, with roughly three quarters occurring only once. Material for sequencing was PBMCs. The receptors derive from a man aged 18-30 years in good health and CMV-seropositive.

This chain's CDR3 is CASSQGVAAYNEQFF. For the CDR3, the DNA is TGCGCCAGCAGCCAAGGGGTAGCGGCCTACAATGAGCAGTTCTTC. This chain joins TRBV4-3 and TRBJ2-1; D might be TRBD2 (6 bases). Germline V gene lookup returns CDR1 LGHNA and CDR2 YSLEER. V lost 1 base and J 2 bases, leaving 9 bases between the germline ends. The CDR3 length is 15 residues.

The chain recombines TRBV27 with TRBJ1-1; D is uncertain. V gave up 0 bases and J gave up 10 bases, with 12 bases separating them. Per the germline V gene, CDR1 is MNHEY and CDR2 is SMNVEV (reference sequence). The CDR3 has 13 residues. The chain's CDR3 is CASSLSARSLAFF. The CDR3 nucleotides are TGTGCCAGCAGTTTATCGGCGAGGTCGTTAGCTTTCTTT.

The V and J genes are TRBV5-4 and TRBJ1-1; the D gene is possibly TRBD1 (6 bases). This CDR3 region has 15 residues. The germline CDR1 and CDR2 sequences are SGHNT and YYREEE (reference sequence). The V end lost 2 bases, the J end lost 3 bases, and 14 bases lay between the germline ends. The CDR3: CASSLPGAPDTEAFF. In DNA, the CDR3 is TGTGCCAGCAGCTTACCAGGGGCTCCCGACACTGAAGCTTTCTTT.

The genes are TRBV13 and TRBJ2-1; a weak D match, TRBD2 (5 bases). Looked up from germline, CDR1 is PRHDT and CDR2 is FYEKMQ (reference sequence). V lost 6 bases, J lost 6 bases, and 15 bases lay in between. This CDR3 region has 14 residues. CDR3 loop: CASSEGRAVNEQFF. The CDR3 DNA sequence: TGTGCCAGCAGTGAAGGGCGGGCGGTCAATGAGCAGTTCTTC.

For this clone: The identical CDR3 is also encoded by other nucleotide sequences in the sample. V usage is TRBV7-2 and J usage is TRBJ2-1; D uncertain. V shed 2 bases and J shed 6 bases, with 2 bases lying between them. Germline values: CDR1 SGHTA, CDR2 FQGNSA. The CDR3 runs 11 residues. The DNA of the CDR3 is TGTGCCAGCAGCTTACTCAATGAGCAGTTCTTC. Protein: CASSLLNEQFF.

The gene calls are TRBV19 and TRBJ2-2; TRBD1 matches 7 bases. Trimming at V came to 5 bases and at J to 4 bases, leaving 7 bases not matched to a gene. CDR3 size: 15 residues. Germline CDR1 reads LNHDA; CDR2 reads SQIVND (reference sequence). The CDR3: CASSSWTGGTGELFF. Written as DNA, the CDR3 is TGTGCCAGTAGTTCTTGGACAGGTGGCACCGGGGAGCTGTTTTTT. Full variable domain (missing parts from reference TRBV19 and TRBJ2-2): DGGITQSPKYLFRKEGQNVTLSCEQNLNHDAMYWYRQDPGQGLRLIYYSQIVNDFQKGDIAEGYSVSREKKESFPLTVTSAQKNPTAFYLCASSSWTGGTGELFFGEGSRLTVL.

This clone came up once. The chain links TRBV4-1 to TRBJ1-4; 8 bases are shared with TRBD1. The CDR3 length is 14 residues. Trimming took 0 bases from V and 8 from J; bases not matched to a gene: 2. The germline gives CDR1 MGHRA, CDR2 YSYEKL. The CDR3: CASSQDRGREKLFF. The CDR3 region has the DNA TGCGCCAGCAGCCAAGACAGGGGGCGAGAAAAACTGTTTTTT.

CDR3 loop: CASSGDVWSSGMNTGELFF. The CDR3, as DNA: TGCGCCAGCAGTGGGGATGTGTGGTCTAGCGGGATGAACACCGGGGAGCTGTTTTTT. The chain links TRBV10-1 to TRBJ2-2; TRBD2 matches 9 bases. Germline CDR1 and CDR2: WNHNN and SYGVQD (reference sequence). The CDR3 has 19 residues. V was clipped by 4 bases and J by 1 base; unmatched bases: 13.

This clone was seen a few times. The chain links TRBV5-1 to TRBJ2-3; 14 nucleotides line up with TRBD2. Trimming took 2 bases from V and 0 from J; bases not matched to a gene: 2. CDR1 is SGHRS and CDR2 is YFSETQ in the germline V gene. The CDR3 length is 17 residues. The CDR3 protein is CASSLWTSGGSTDTQYF. The CDR3 DNA reads as TGCGCCAGCAGCTTATGGACTAGCGGGGGGAGCACAGATACGCAGTATTTT. The full variable domain, with the rest looked up from reference TRBV5-1 and TRBJ2-3, is KAGVTQTPRYLIKTRGQQVTLSCSPISGHRSVSWYQQTPGQGLQFLFEYFSETQRNKGNFPGRFSGRQFSNSRSEMNVSTLELGDSALYLCASSLWTSGGSTDTQYFGPGTRLTVL.

The chain links TRBV7-9 to TRBJ2-5; 7 bases line up with TRBD1. The end of the DNA is better explained by TRBJ2-7, so the J call may be wrong. Germline assignment: CDR1 SEHNR and CDR2 FQNEAQ (reference sequence). The CDR3 spans 15 residues. Written as DNA, the CDR3 is TGTGCCAGCAGCCTGCCAGGGGGATCAACCTACGAGCAGTACTTC. This encodes CASSLPGGSTYEQYF.

The chain uses TRBV7-9 and TRBJ2-2, with D maybe TRBD2 (5 bases). V was cut by 1 base and J by 9 bases, with 18 bases left in between. Per germline, CDR1 SEHNR and CDR2 FQNEAQ (reference sequence). CDR3 length equals 16 residues. The DNA for the CDR3 is TGTGCCAGCAGCTTAGTCGGTCCCGTTGAGGGCAGGGAGCTGTTTTTT. The encoded protein is CASSLVGPVEGRELFF.

V and J are TRBV10-3 and TRBJ2-1; possibly TRBD2 for D (6 bases). V was trimmed by 5 bases and J by 5 bases, leaving 13 bases between them. Per germline, CDR1 ENHRY and CDR2 SYGVKD. This CDR3 is built from 14 residues. In nucleotides, the CDR3 is TGTGCCATCAGTCCGACGGGAGCTGACAATGAGCAGTTCTTC. It specifies CAISPTGADNEQFF.

The chain recombines TRBV2 with TRBJ1-2; TRBD1 matches at 10 bases. After removal of 7 bases from V and 5 bases from J, the junction contained 10 bases not matched to a gene. CDR3 length equals 15 residues. Per the germline V gene, CDR1 is SNHLY and CDR2 is FYNNEI. The CDR3 nucleotides read TGTGCCAGCAACTCCCGGGACAGGGGATGGTATGGCTACACCTTC. Translated, it gives CASNSRDRGWYGYTF. The full variable domain, in which reference TRBV2 and TRBJ1-2 provide the parts outside the CDR3, is EPEVTQTPSHQVTQMGQEVILRCVPISNHLYFYWYRQILGQKVEFLVSFYNNEISEKSEIFDDQFSVERPDGSNFTLKIRSTKLEDSAMYFCASNSRDRGWYGYTFGSGTRLTVV.

The chain couples TRBV4-2 to TRBJ2-1; 9 bases are a match to TRBD2. The CDR3 runs to 16 residues. Germline V gene lookup returns CDR1 LGHNA and CDR2 YNFKEQ. V shed 0 bases, J shed 2 bases, and the junction held 2 bases outside the gene matches. CDR3: CASSQDERGAYNEQFF. The DNA for the CDR3 is TGTGCCAGCAGCCAAGATGAGCGGGGGGCCTACAATGAGCAGTTCTTC.

The chain employs TRBV25-1 and TRBJ1-5; the D gene is possibly TRBD1 (6 bases). The CDR3 has 13 residues. V lost 4 bases to trimming and J lost 5 bases, with 9 bases between them. Germline loops: CDR1 MGHDK, CDR2 SYGVNS. The CDR3 DNA reads TGTGCCAGCAGTGCTGCAGGGGATCAGCCCCAGCATTTT. Encoded protein: CASSAAGDQPQHF.

This chain joins TRBV2 and TRBJ2-2; TRBD2 aligns across 14 bases. The V and J ends lost 5 bases and 1 base, in that order; junction bases with no gene match: 9. The CDR3 runs to 19 residues. The V gene's germline CDR1 is SNHLY and CDR2 FYNNEI. The CDR3 loop reads CASSPRTSGGFVNTGELFF. The CDR3 DNA is TGTGCCAGCAGTCCCCGGACTAGCGGGGGGTTTGTGAACACCGGGGAGCTGTTTTTT.